The rows below give T cell receptor beta chains drawn from one sample of a study of T cells after yellow fever vaccination. Via MiXCR, TCRdb re-called the 5' RACE reads, giving one row per CDR3 protein. Among fewer than 450,000 distinct CDR3 sequences listed, less than 9.5% were seen once. The sample in question was PBMCs, obtained roughly 47 days after the first yellow fever vaccination. The receptors originated from a man younger than 30 who received the YFV17D yellow fever vaccine. Each CDR3 is given with its conserved first and last residue. D genes are given only for firm matches. Rows may omit the clone size; those that give it use once, few, many or a size class.

size	D	length	V	J	DNA	CDR3
few	-	15	TRBV5-1	TRBJ1-1	TGCGCCAGCAGCTCATACCCTGACGGCAACACTGAAGCTTTCTTT	CASSSYPDGNTEAFF
-	-	14	TRBV12-3/TRBV12-4	TRBJ2-1	TGTGCCAGCATCCCCGGGGATCTTATCCATGAGCAGTTCTTC	CASIPGDLIHEQFF
-	TRBD2	12	TRBV6-2/TRBV6-3	TRBJ2-3	TGTGCCAGCACTAGCGGGGTGTATACGCAGTATTTT	CASTSGVYTQYF
many	-	14	TRBV5-1	TRBJ1-2	TGCGCCAGCAGCGCCTTGGACAGCTCATATGGCTACACCTTC	CASSALDSSYGYTF
few	-	15	TRBV4-1	TRBJ2-5	TGCGCCAGCAGCCAAGCCCAAGAGCGCCAAGAGACCCAGTACTTC	CASSQAQERQETQYF
few	TRBD1	15	TRBV9	TRBJ2-1	TGTGCCAGCAGCGTGACAGGGGGCACCTACAATGAGCAGTTCTTC	CASSVTGGTYNEQFF
few	-	14	TRBV7-2	TRBJ2-5	TGTGCCAGCAGCTTGCTACAGGAACAAGAGACCCAGTACTTC	CASSLLQEQETQYF
few	-	14	TRBV6-1	TRBJ2-6	TGTGCCAGCAATCTCGGGACTGGGGCCAACGTCCTGACTTTC	CASNLGTGANVLTF
-	-	13	TRBV12-3/TRBV12-4	TRBJ1-1	TGTGCCAGCAAGACAAGAACGTACACTGAAGCTTTCTTT	CASKTRTYTEAFF
-	-	14	TRBV5-1	TRBJ1-2	TGCGCCAGCAGCAACCCGACGGGGAACTATGGCTACACCTTC	CASSNPTGNYGYTF
-	-	15	TRBV9	TRBJ1-3	TGTGCCAGCAGCGTAGATCCGGGTCAAAGAAACACCATATATTTT	CASSVDPGQRNTIYF
few	TRBD1	15	TRBV11-2	TRBJ1-1	TGTGCCAGCCGCCAGGGGGTCAAGGTGAACACTGAAGCTTTCTTT	CASRQGVKVNTEAFF
-	-	13	TRBV7-9	TRBJ1-6	TGTGCCAGCACCCGTTCTTCTGATTCACCCCTCCACTTT	CASTRSSDSPLHF
many	TRBD1	14	TRBV5-1	TRBJ2-7	TGCGCCAGCAGCTTTCTTACAGGGGGCTCCGAGCAGTACTTC	CASSFLTGGSEQYF
few	-	17	TRBV7-9	TRBJ2-2	TGTGCCAGCAGCTTTAACATTGGGCCCGCGAACACCGGGGAGCGGTTTTTT	CASSFNIGPANTGERFF
once	TRBD1	14	TRBV5-4	TRBJ2-3	TGTGCCAGCAGCCAGGACAGGGAAACAGATACGCAGTATTTT	CASSQDRETDTQYF
many	-	13	TRBV6-2/TRBV6-3	TRBJ1-1	TGTGCCAGCACGCGCCCGGTGAACACTGAAGCTTTCTTT	CASTRPVNTEAFF
-	-	15	TRBV5-4	TRBJ2-1	TGTGCCAGCAGCCCTTACAGGACCGGACGGAATGAGCAGTTCTTC	CASSPYRTGRNEQFF
-	-	11	TRBV2	TRBJ2-1	TGTGCCAGCAGTGGCGACAGCGAGCAGTTCTTC	CASSGDSEQFF
few	-	13	TRBV5-6	TRBJ1-1	TGTGCCAGCAGCCCGACAGGCCAACAGGAAGCTTTCTTT	CASSPTGQQEAFF
-	TRBD2	15	TRBV28	TRBJ2-3	TGTGCCAGCAGTTGGACTAGCGGCGTCATGGATACGCAGTATTTT	CASSWTSGVMDTQYF
-	-	15	TRBV5-5	TRBJ1-1	TGTGCCAGCAGCTTGGGGGGCAGCTTTAACACTGAAGCTTTCTTT	CASSLGGSFNTEAFF
few	-	13	TRBV6-6	TRBJ1-5	TGTGCCAGCAGTTACGAGGTGCACCAGCCCCAGCATTTT	CASSYEVHQPQHF
-	TRBD2	17	TRBV7-9	TRBJ2-1	TGTGCCAGCAGCTCCTCCACTAGCGACCACTCCTACAATGAGCAGTTCTTC	CASSSSTSDHSYNEQFF
few	TRBD1	16	TRBV5-1	TRBJ1-6	TGCGCCAGCAGACGGACAGGATTCTCCTATAATTCACCCCTCCACTTT	CASRRTGFSYNSPLHF
-	TRBD1	14	TRBV6-2/TRBV6-3	TRBJ1-2	TGTGCCAGCAGACCGGGACAGGGGAACTATGGCTACACCTTC	CASRPGQGNYGYTF
-	-	17	TRBV19	TRBJ2-3	TGTGCCAGTACCCCCCCCCCGGGGGCCTCTGGCACAGATACGCAGTATTTT	CASTPPPGASGTDTQYF
few	-	14	TRBV20-1	TRBJ1-4	TGCAGTGCCGCAACACCTTCAACTAATGAAAAACTGTTTTTT	CSAATPSTNEKLFF
few	-	14	TRBV3-1	TRBJ1-5	TGTGCCAGCAGCCTCTCGGGCAGAGATCAGCCCCAGCATTTT	CASSLSGRDQPQHF
few	-	15	TRBV6-1	TRBJ2-3	TGTGCCAGCTCCGCGGGTGGGAGATACACAGATACGCAGTATTTT	CASSAGGRYTDTQYF
many	-	15	TRBV5-1	TRBJ1-2	TGCGCCAGCAGCTTGAAGATTGACAGTAACTATGGCTACACCTTC	CASSLKIDSNYGYTF
many	-	16	TRBV5-1	TRBJ1-4	TGCGCCAGCAGCTTAGGGTCCGGGGCAACTAATGAAAAACTGTTTTTT	CASSLGSGATNEKLFF
many	TRBD1	13	TRBV29-1	TRBJ1-4	TGCAGCGCGAAGACAGGGGCTAATGAAAAACTGTTTTTT	CSAKTGANEKLFF
-	-	14	TRBV20-1	TRBJ2-1	TGCAGTGCTAGAGCCCAGGGAAGCGGCAATGAGCAGTTCTTC	CSARAQGSGNEQFF
-	TRBD2	16	TRBV20-1	TRBJ2-1	TGCAGTGCTAGGTGGGGCCAGCGGGGGGCCTACAATGAGCAGTTCTTC	CSARWGQRGAYNEQFF
few	TRBD1	15	TRBV18	TRBJ1-2	TGTGCCAGCTCATCTAGGACAGGGACTAACTATGGCTACACCTTC	CASSSRTGTNYGYTF
few	TRBD2	16	TRBV11-2	TRBJ2-5	TGTGCCAGCATTCCTAGCGGGGGGTTATTCCAAGAGACCCAGTACTTC	CASIPSGGLFQETQYF
-	-	15	TRBV7-2	TRBJ2-3	TGTGCCAGCAGCTCAGACGGGATTCCCTGTGATACGCAGTATTTT	CASSSDGIPCDTQYF
-	-	16	TRBV7-8	TRBJ1-6	TGTGCCAGCAGCTTAGCTGGCACCTCCTATAATTCACCCCTCCACTTT	CASSLAGTSYNSPLHF
many	TRBD2	17	TRBV4-1	TRBJ2-1	TGCGCCAGCAGCCAAGGGGAAGCGGGGGGGCTTTACAATGAGCAGTTCTTC	CASSQGEAGGLYNEQFF
-	TRBD1	14	TRBV7-2	TRBJ2-5	TGTGCCAGCAGCTTACAGGGGGTCGGGACGACCCAGTACTTC	CASSLQGVGTTQYF
-	-	15	TRBV12-3/TRBV12-4	TRBJ2-5	TGTGCCAGCAGTTCACCTCGGGACAACCAAGAGACCCAGTACTTC	CASSSPRDNQETQYF
-	-	13	TRBV28	TRBJ1-5	TGTGCCATCAAGGGGGGTACCAATCAGCCCCAGCATTTT	CAIKGGTNQPQHF
few	TRBD1	14	TRBV5-1	TRBJ2-7	TGCGCCAGCAGTCGACAGGGGCGAGACTACGAGCAGTACTTC	CASSRQGRDYEQYF
-	TRBD1	14	TRBV5-1	TRBJ1-6	TGCGCCAGCAGCTTGGCCCAGGGGGCACAACCCCTCCACTTT	CASSLAQGAQPLHF
many	TRBD2	14	TRBV5-1	TRBJ2-3	TGCGCCAGCAGCTTGCCGGGGGGGACAGATACGCAGTATTTT	CASSLPGGTDTQYF
few	TRBD1	16	TRBV11-2	TRBJ1-1	TGTGCCAGCAGCAGCCGCCCAGGGGGCTGGAACACTGAAGCTTTCTTT	CASSSRPGGWNTEAFF
few	TRBD1	14	TRBV27	TRBJ1-6	TGTGCCAGCAGAACCGGGACAGGGGTATCACCCCTCCACTTT	CASRTGTGVSPLHF
-	-	16	TRBV20-1	TRBJ2-7	TGCAGTGCTACCAGATCGGACATCCAGGGTTTCTACGAGCAGTACTTC	CSATRSDIQGFYEQYF
-	-	17	TRBV6-2/TRBV6-3	TRBJ2-3	TGTGCCAGCAGTTACACCGCCCGCCGGGACTCCTCAGATACGCAGTATTTT	CASSYTARRDSSDTQYF
-	-	14	TRBV6-5	TRBJ1-6	TGTGCCAGCAGTTACTCCCGGGCCTTTTTAACCCTCCACTTT	CASSYSRAFLTLHF
-	TRBD1	18	TRBV29-1	TRBJ2-3	TGCAGCGTTACTATGGTAGGGGGCGGTGTTATGAGGGCAGATACGCAGTATTTT	CSVTMVGGGVMRADTQYF
-	-	12	TRBV7-8	TRBJ2-3	TGTGCCAGCAGCTTCCAGTCGAACACGCAGTATTTT	CASSFQSNTQYF
-	-	13	TRBV20-1	TRBJ2-4	TGCAGTGCAGGGGGGGGGTTTCTAAACATTCAGTACTTC	CSAGGGFLNIQYF
-	TRBD1	15	TRBV7-9	TRBJ1-2	TGTGCCAGCAGCAGACAGGCGGGACAGAACTATGGCTACACCTTC	CASSRQAGQNYGYTF